Given below is one T cell receptor (beta chain) in context. Its antigen remains unknown. It was focal radiation plus CTLA-4 blockade with ipilimumab that patients with chemo-refractory metastatic non-small-cell lung cancer received. The data were taken from a study of radiotherapy plus CTLA-4 blockade in lung cancer. Looking at the study overall: Disease control was seen in 25% to 40% of patients, objective responses in roughly 17%.

Sequenced by immunoSEQ multiplex PCR; TCRdb stores in-frame clones only, minus some. The data show over 100,000 clones, roughly 80% seen once. The germline V and J ends were trimmed by 5 bases and 11 bases, with 21 bases remaining between them. Germline assignment: CDR1 LNHDA and CDR2 SQIVND (reference sequence). This CDR3 spans 14 amino acids. Study findings and constraints: Early clone dynamics of blood T cells, plus interferon-beta, reportedly predicted response best. After radiotherapy and ipilimumab, tumor-derived clones expanded in peripheral blood.

The source material was peripheral blood, sampled from a patient treated with radiotherapy plus ipilimumab. The chain combines TRBV19 with TRBJ1-1, with D tentatively TRBD1 (5 bases). This TCR derives from a human donor with non-small cell lung cancer that progressed on radiotherapy plus ipilimumab. Some clones in this sample may be carry-over from other donors' samples. CDR3 in DNA: TGTGCCAGTAGTGTCGACCGCGGGGGGACGACCGCTTTCTTT. It yields the protein CASSVDRGGTTAFF.